The subject of this entry is one T cell receptor beta chain. What it recognizes is unknown. Terminally differentiated effector memory CD45RA+ cells were left out of the naive CD8 fraction, which was CD45RO-negative and positively selected for CCR7. Under the authors' procedure: With immunoSEQ giving junction-only sequences and no quality scores, filtering differed. Profiling relied on immunoSEQ multiplex PCR, and the TCRdb table lists in-frame clones only, not all of them. Clone size and V and J calls were adopted from that table, with D and trimming inferred from the DNA. The data contain roughly 2,000,000 clones, roughly 93% of them singletons. The length of the CDR3 is 13 residues. Per the germline V gene, CDR1 is SEHNR and CDR2 is FQNEAQ (reference sequence). Trimming shortened V by 2 bases and J by 3 bases, and 7 bases separated the two germline ends. These data originate in a study of shared clonotypes between healthy human individuals. Study details: Donor composition was a couple of women and a few men, aged 18 to 49. Study-level points and caveats: A handful of donors had around 5.5% of their naive CD4 clonotypes in common. Generation probabilities of non-shared clonotypes were lower (relative to those shared by all four donors).

The sequenced sample was naive CD8+ T cells from PBMCs. V gene TRBV7-9 combines with J gene TRBJ2-5; D remains unclear. The sequence derives from a man younger than 35 in good health. Some clones in this sample may be carry-over from other donors' samples. As DNA, the CDR3 is TGTGCCAGCAGCTTACCGGAAGAAGAGACCCAGTACTTC. Protein: CASSLPEEETQYF. Filled out from reference TRBV7-9 and TRBJ2-5, the complete variable domain reads DTGVSQNPRHKITKRGQNVTFRCDPISEHNRLYWYRQTLGQGPEFLTYFQNEAQLEKSRLLSDRFSAERPKGSFSTLEIQRTEQGDSAMYLCASSLPEEETQYFGPGTRLLVL.